These 2 T cell receptor beta chains were all obtained from the same sample, sequenced in a study of blood T cell repertoires in COVID-19. The assay was immunoSEQ multiplex PCR, and TCRdb's table has in-frame clones only and misses some. The table lists fewer than 250,000 clones, around 84% of them singletons, with about 10% in the top ten. Sequencing input: peripheral blood. The receptors were gathered from a woman of 80 years or more with COVID-19, enrolled during active disease.

J is TRBJ1-2 and V is TRBV7-9; D unresolved. The CDR3 sequence is 12 residues long. CDR1 and CDR2 (germline): SEHNR, FQNEAQ (reference sequence). Between the trimmed V and J ends, which lost 3 bases and 7 bases, there was a span of 9 bases. The CDR3 protein is CASSFQRGGYTF. Here the CDR3 DNA reads TGTGCCAGCAGCTTTCAGCGGGGTGGCTACACCTTC.

The rearrangement links TRBV11-1 to TRBJ1-3, with D unresolved. Trimming took 8 bases from V and 0 from J, leaving 8 bases between them. Germline-derived CDR1 and CDR2 are SGHAT and FQDESV (reference sequence). The CDR3 is made up of 13 amino acids. The CDR3 region has the DNA TGTGCCAGCGCGGGTATCTCTGGAAACACCATATATTTT. As protein: CASAGISGNTIYF.